The source of this T cell receptor (beta chain) is a study of T cells in Graves' hyperthyroidism and ophthalmopathy. Findings and caveats of the study: Blood also contained most expanded thyroid clonotypes above 0.001. Ophthalmopathy was told apart from stable hyperthyroidism by a 13 V-J model. Model-based prediction identified ophthalmopathy a median around 6.5 months prior to its onset.

This clonotype was detected only a few times. Its matching antigen is unknown. The conserved phenylalanine or tryptophan normally closing the CDR3 is absent here, so this likely arose from a read error. Trimming removed 6 bases at V and 3 bases at J, with 14 bases between. The CDR3 length is 14 residues. Germline CDR1 reads LNHDA; CDR2 reads SQIVND (reference sequence). TCR beta CDR3 region amplification was performed from RNA transcripts. First-round RT-PCR of the TCR CDR3 relied on the HTBI primer set. A single record per CDR3 protein comes from TCRdb applying MiXCR to the multiplex PCR reads. Of 540,000 or so distinct CDR3 sequences detected, 15% to 18% appear once; the ten largest clones hold roughly 6.6%.

Material for sequencing was blood. The receptor was derived from a woman aged 25 to 39 with Graves' hyperthyroidism. V and J are TRBV19 and TRBJ1-2, with no clear D. Here the CDR3 DNA reads TGTGCCAGTAGCCCCGGCGGGGTAGACTATGGCTACACCTCC. It yields the protein CASSPGGVDYGYTS.